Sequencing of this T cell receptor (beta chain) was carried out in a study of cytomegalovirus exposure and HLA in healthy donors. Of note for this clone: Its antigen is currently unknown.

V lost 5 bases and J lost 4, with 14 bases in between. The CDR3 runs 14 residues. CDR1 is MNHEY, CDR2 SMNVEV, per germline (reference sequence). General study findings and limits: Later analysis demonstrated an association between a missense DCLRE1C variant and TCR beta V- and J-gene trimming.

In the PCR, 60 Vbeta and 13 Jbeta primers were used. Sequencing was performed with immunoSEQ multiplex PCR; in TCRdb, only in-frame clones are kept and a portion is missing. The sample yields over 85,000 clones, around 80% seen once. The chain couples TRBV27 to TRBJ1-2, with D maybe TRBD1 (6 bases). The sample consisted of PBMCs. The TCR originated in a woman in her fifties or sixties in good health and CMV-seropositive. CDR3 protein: CASSPNRVGYGYTF. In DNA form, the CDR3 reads TGTGCCAGCAGTCCAAACAGGGTAGGCTATGGCTACACCTTC.